The 24 T cell receptor beta chains listed next were all sequenced from one sample in a study of vaccination and CD4 T cells after COVID-19. The Oncomine TCR Beta short-read assay sequenced DNA from cultured CD4+ T cells. TCRdb itself ran the PCR reads through MiXCR, one entry per CDR3 protein. The sample has 10,000 to 15,000 distinct CDR3 sequences; less than 75% are singletons. The treatment here: roughly 10-day PBMC culture with coronavirus spike peptide pools or control peptides (ViraFEST assay). No antigens are known for them. Material for sequencing was CD4+ T cells from blood, cultured in vitro. The receptor set was obtained from a human donor who had recovered from COVID-19.

This chain links TRBV5-6 with TRBJ2-5; 9 nucleotides agree with TRBD2. The CDR3 spans 15 residues. The germline V gene has CDR1 SGHDT and CDR2 YYEEEE. The junction had 5 bases not matched to a gene; V was cut back by 3 bases and J by 2 bases. The CDR3 sequence is CASSWVTSGQETQYF. The CDR3 coding sequence is TGTGCCAGCAGCTGGGTGACTAGCGGTCAAGAGACCCAGTACTTC.

This clonotype has a handful of counts. This chain uses TRBV28 with TRBJ2-2, with D unclear. The CDR3 spans 12 residues. Germline lookup yields CDR1 MDHEN and CDR2 SYDVKM. The germline V and J ends were trimmed by 4 bases and 1 base, with 1 base remaining between them. In DNA form, the CDR3 reads TGTGCCAGCAGTTGGAACACCGGGGAGCTGTTTTTT. Translating gives CASSWNTGELFF.

This clonotype was observed a few times. The genes are TRBV19 and TRBJ2-2, with no clear D. CDR3 length: 15 amino acids. V dropped 6 bases and J dropped 0 bases, with 11 bases sitting between them. The germline gives CDR1 LNHDA, CDR2 SQIVND (reference sequence). CDR3: CASRKPYPNTGELFF. Here the CDR3 DNA reads TGTGCCAGTAGGAAACCCTACCCGAACACCGGGGAGCTGTTTTTT. The entire variable domain, with the rest obtained from reference TRBV19 and TRBJ2-2, is as follows: DGGITQSPKYLFRKEGQNVTLSCEQNLNHDAMYWYRQDPGQGLRLIYYSQIVNDFQKGDIAEGYSVSREKKESFPLTVTSAQKNPTAFYLCASRKPYPNTGELFFGEGSRLTVL.

V gene TRBV7-9 combines with J gene TRBJ2-3; 7 bases map to TRBD2. V shed 1 base, J shed 4 bases, and the junction held 8 bases outside the gene matches. This CDR3 region has 16 residues. CDR1 and CDR2 from the germline V gene are SEHNR and FQNEAQ (reference sequence). CDR3 nucleotide sequence: TGTGCCAGCAGCTTAGGCCCCCCTGGGAGGGCAGATACGCAGTATTTT. Translated, it gives CASSLGPPGRADTQYF.

The chain joins TRBV4-2 to TRBJ2-1; 10 nucleotides align to TRBD2. The V gene end was trimmed by 4 bases and the J gene end by 0 bases; junction bases not matched to a gene: 3. CDR1 LGHNA and CDR2 YNFKEQ come from the germline V gene. The CDR3 sequence is 16 residues long. The CDR3: CASSLLAGGSYNEQFF. The CDR3 region has the DNA TGTGCCAGCAGCCTCTTAGCGGGAGGCTCCTACAATGAGCAGTTCTTC.

The CDR3 DNA follows: TGCAGTGCTAGGTCCGGGACTAGCGGGACCTACGAGCAGTACTTC. Residues: CSARSGTSGTYEQYF. The rearrangement uses TRBV20-1 and TRBJ2-7, with TRBD2 matching over 13 bases. Germline CDR1 DFQATT, CDR2 SNEGSKA (reference sequence). The J segment lost 2 bases and the V segment lost 3 bases, leaving 4 bases of the junction unmatched. The CDR3 covers 15 residues.

The J gene is TRBJ2-1, the V gene TRBV2; 12 nucleotides line up with TRBD2. From germline, CDR1 is SNHLY and CDR2 FYNNEI. Unmatched junction bases numbered 6, after V lost 6 bases and J lost 9 bases. This CDR3 spans 14 amino acids. The chain's CDR3 is CASRGGTSGSEQFF. The DNA of the CDR3 is TGTGCCAGCAGGGGTGGGACTAGCGGGTCTGAGCAGTTCTTC.

This chain links TRBV28 with TRBJ1-2; TRBD1 matches at 10 bases. Germline lookup yields CDR1 MDHEN and CDR2 SYDVKM. The CDR3 contains 15 residues. Trimming removed 7 bases from V and 5 bases from J; junction bases left unmatched: 10. The CDR3 sequence is CASTWGDRGLYGYTF. The CDR3, as DNA: TGTGCCAGCACATGGGGGGACAGGGGACTTTATGGCTACACCTTC.

This clonotype was counted between two and nine times. The V and J genes are TRBV20-1 and TRBJ2-2, with 8 bases fitting TRBD1. This CDR3 has 16 residues. Germline loops: CDR1 DFQATT, CDR2 SNEGSKA (reference sequence). V was clipped by 0 bases and J by 3 bases; unmatched bases: 6. The CDR3, as DNA: TGCAGTGCTAGAGATGACGTCAGGGGGCACACCGGGGAGCTGTTTTTT. Its translation: CSARDDVRGHTGELFF.

This clonotype was counted a few times. The chain combines TRBV7-3 with TRBJ2-1; D unresolved. The CDR3 spans 12 residues. V gave up 8 bases and J gave up 9 bases, with 14 bases separating them. Germline lookup yields CDR1 SGHTA and CDR2 FQGTGA. Here the CDR3 reads CASGSSSGEQFF. The CDR3 DNA reads as TGTGCCAGCGGAAGCTCCAGTGGTGAGCAGTTCTTC.

The V and J genes are TRBV11-2 and TRBJ2-3; no clear D. The CDR3 is made up of 15 amino acids. Between the trimmed V and J ends, which lost 1 base and 3 bases, there was a span of 11 bases. Per the germline V gene, CDR1 is SGHAT and CDR2 is FQNNGV. CDR3 bases: TGTGCCAGCAGCTTAGGGGTGTTAAGGACAGATACGCAGTATTTT. It yields the protein CASSLGVLRTDTQYF.

This clonotype was counted between two and nine times. The chain recombines TRBV24-1 with TRBJ2-5; D unclear. The CDR3 loop spans 14 amino acids. The V gene's germline CDR1 is KGHDR and CDR2 SFDVKD. The V gene lost 5 bases and the J gene lost 2 bases, with 11 bases spanning the gap. This CDR3 reads CATSGPLGQETQYF. In DNA, the CDR3 is TGTGCCACCAGTGGTCCTCTGGGGCAAGAGACCCAGTACTTC.

The CDR3 region is CASSLAGTSGIDTQYF. The CDR3 DNA reads TGCGCCAGCAGCTTGGCCGGGACTAGCGGGATTGATACGCAGTATTTT. This chain joins TRBV5-1 and TRBJ2-3, with TRBD2 matching over 13 bases. Looked up from germline, CDR1 is SGHRS and CDR2 is YFSETQ. V trimming: 0 bases; J trimming: 6 bases; junction bases outside the gene matches: 4. The CDR3 length is 16 residues.

This clonotype has only one observation. The gene calls are TRBV20-1 and TRBJ1-5, with D hard to call. Per the germline V gene, CDR1 is DFQATT and CDR2 is SNEGSKA (reference sequence). V lost 1 base and J lost 5, with 9 bases in between. CDR3 size: 13 residues. The CDR3 region has the DNA TGCAGTGCTAGAGGGACCTTAGATCAGCCCCAGCATTTT. It specifies CSARGTLDQPQHF.

The J gene is TRBJ2-2, the V gene TRBV12-3 or TRBV12-4; a weak D match, TRBD1 (6 bases). The CDR3 runs to 13 residues. Trimming removed 6 bases from V and 7 bases from J, with 12 bases in between. The CDR3 loop reads CASRLTGFGELFF. Written as DNA, the CDR3 is TGTGCCAGCAGATTAACAGGGTTCGGGGAGCTGTTTTTT.

This clonotype occurred a few times. The chain carries TRBV3-1 and TRBJ2-4, with 7 bases matching TRBD1. The CDR3 loop spans 15 amino acids. J lost 3 bases, V lost 3 bases, and 5 bases had no gene match. From germline, CDR1 is LGHDT and CDR2 YNNKEL (reference sequence). CDR3 sequence (DNA): TGTGCCAGCAGCCAGGAACAGGGGCACAAAAACATTCAGTACTTC. Its protein product is CASSQEQGHKNIQYF.

The rearrangement links TRBV11-2 to TRBJ1-1; no definite D call. In germline, CDR1 is SGHAT, CDR2 FQNNGV. V gave up 8 bases and J gave up 5 bases, with 15 bases separating them. The CDR3 totals 13 residues. CDR3 nucleotide sequence: TGTGCCAGCGGGCGAGATCAAGGGACTGAAGCTTTCTTT. Translated, it gives CASGRDQGTEAFF.

This clonotype showed up just a few times. The chain has TRBV20-1 and TRBJ1-1; 9 positions agree with TRBD1. Germline CDR1 DFQATT, CDR2 SNEGSKA (reference sequence). The CDR3 runs to 16 residues. V trimming: 3 bases; J trimming: 1 base; junction bases outside the gene matches: 9. This chain's CDR3 is CSASPGQGRGNTEAFF. For the CDR3, the DNA is TGCAGTGCTAGCCCCGGACAGGGGAGGGGGAACACTGAAGCTTTCTTT.

The chain is built from TRBV20-1 and TRBJ2-7; TRBD1 agrees at 10 bases. CDR1 is DFQATT, CDR2 SNEGSKA, per germline (reference sequence). This CDR3 is built from 14 residues. CDR3 nucleotide sequence: TGCAGCTCGGACGCGGGACAGGGGACCAGCGAGCAGTACTTC. It specifies CSSDAGQGTSEQYF.

The chain employs TRBV7-3 and TRBJ2-2; D unclear. The V end was cut by 6 bases, the J end by 2 bases, with 7 bases between. This CDR3 is 13 amino acids long. The germline V gene has CDR1 SGHTA and CDR2 FQGTGA. The CDR3 loop reads CASSFTNTGELFF. DNA for the CDR3: TGTGCCAGCAGTTTTACTAACACCGGGGAGCTGTTTTTT.

This chain links TRBV20-1 with TRBJ2-3; 7 nucleotides align to TRBD2. V lost 6 bases and J lost 2; bases outside the gene matches: 14. This CDR3 has 16 residues. Germline V gene lookup returns CDR1 DFQATT and CDR2 SNEGSKA (reference sequence). CDR3 sequence: CSARDMASGPTDTQYF. The CDR3 DNA reads as TGCAGTGCCCGCGACATGGCTAGCGGACCCACAGATACGCAGTATTTT.

The chain employs TRBV20-1 and TRBJ2-7; 7 bases are shared with TRBD1. CDR1 and CDR2 from the germline V gene are DFQATT and SNEGSKA (reference sequence). The CDR3 consists of 14 residues. J lost 2 bases, V lost 3 bases, and 7 bases had no gene match. CDR3 in DNA: TGCAGTGCTAGGGGTCGACAGGGAACCTACGAGCAGTACTTC. This gives the protein CSARGRQGTYEQYF.

This chain links TRBV7-9 with TRBJ2-5; 7 bases match TRBD2. This CDR3 spans 13 amino acids. The germline V gene encodes CDR1 SEHNR and CDR2 FQNEAQ (reference sequence). V shed 2 bases, J shed 4 bases, and the junction held 1 base outside the gene matches. The CDR3 bases are TGTGCCAGCAGCTTATTAGCGGGAGAGACCCAGTACTTC. It specifies CASSLLAGETQYF.

V usage is TRBV2 and J usage is TRBJ1-2, with 10 positions matching TRBD1. Germline V lookup: CDR1 SNHLY, CDR2 FYNNEI. The CDR3 totals 15 residues. V shed 6 bases, J shed 6 bases, and the junction held 10 bases outside the gene matches. CDR3 region: CASRASGTGANGYTF. The CDR3 DNA reads TGTGCCAGCAGAGCCTCGGGGACAGGGGCGAATGGCTACACCTTC.